These T cell receptor beta chains were read from a single sample in a study of OX40 agonist ivuxolimab in advanced cancers. TCRdb keeps only in-frame clones here, not all; method: immunoSEQ multiplex PCR. The table lists some 81,000 clones, around 85% of them singletons. The sample was CD4+ or CD8+ T cells sorted from blood, taken in a trial of the OX40 agonist ivuxolimab. The receptor source for this set is an adult with an advanced solid tumor such as melanoma, head and neck, liver or kidney cancer. Each CDR3 is given with its conserved first and last residue. The D gene is left open where the match is weak. Size is omitted from some rows. Given values are once, few, many or a class for expanded clones.

d_call | clone_size | j_call | v_call | cdr3_nt | cdr3_aa
TRBD1 | once | TRBJ1-5 | TRBV25-1 | TGTGCCAGCACCCCTCTTGGACAGGGGAGCCAGCCCCAGCATTTT | CASTPLGQGSQPQHF
. | . | TRBJ2-7 | TRBV6-5 | TGTGCCAGCAGTTACCAAAGCTCCTACGAGCAGTACTTC | CASSYQSSYEQYF
TRBD2 | . | TRBJ2-1 | TRBV5-1 | TGCGCCAGCGAAAGGGAGCGGGGCTACAATGAGCAGTTCTTC | CASERERGYNEQFF
. | . | TRBJ2-3 | TRBV9 | TGTGCCAGCAGCGTAAAATACGGGACAGATACGCAGTATTTT | CASSVKYGTDTQYF
TRBD1 | . | TRBJ2-7 | TRBV7-2 | TGTGCCAGCAGCTTACCGGGACAGGGTTCTCCCGAGCAGTACTTC | CASSLPGQGSPEQYF
TRBD2 | . | TRBJ2-7 | TRBV5-1 | TGCGCCAGCAGCGTCCTAGCGGGGAACTACGAGCAGTACTTC | CASSVLAGNYEQYF
. | once | TRBJ2-3 | TRBV18 | TGTGCCAGCTCACCACCAACGCTAGATACGCAGTATTTT | CASSPPTLDTQYF
. | once | TRBJ1-2 | TRBV5-1 | TGCGCCAGCAGCCCGGGTTTAGCCACTCCGTCCCTAAACTATGGCTACACCTTC | CASSPGLATPSLNYGYTF
. | . | TRBJ1-2 | TRBV6-6 | TGTGCCAGCAGCTCTACCGACGGTTATGGCTACACCTTC | CASSSTDGYGYTF
TRBD1 | . | TRBJ2-7 | TRBV5-1 | TGCGCCAGCAGTTGGGGAGGGACAGGGTCCTACGAGCAGTACTTC | CASSWGGTGSYEQYF
. | . | TRBJ1-2 | TRBV2 | TGTGCCAGCCAAGTAACGGGGCAGTCCTATGGCTACACCTTC | CASQVTGQSYGYTF
TRBD1 | . | TRBJ1-1 | TRBV18 | TGTGCCAGCTCACAGGGGGCGCAGACTGAAGCTTTCTTT | CASSQGAQTEAFF
. | . | TRBJ1-3 | TRBV28 | TGTGCCAGCAGTGGGGGCTGGGGAGTCGGAAACACCATATATTTT | CASSGGWGVGNTIYF
TRBD1 | . | TRBJ1-6 | TRBV28 | TGTGCCAGCAGTCCCACACAGGGGACGGGTCGAATTCTGCTCCACTTT | CASSPTQGTGRILLHF
. | few | TRBJ1-5 | TRBV6-6 | TGTGCCAGCAGTCCATCCAATTTGGTTCAGCCCCAGCATTTT | CASSPSNLVQPQHF
. | . | TRBJ1-4 | TRBV21-1 | TGTGCCATAGGACAGGGGTCTCCTAATGAAAAACTGTTTTTT | CAIGQGSPNEKLFF
. | . | TRBJ1-2 | TRBV5-8 | TGTGCCAGCAGCAGAGAGGGCAGGAGCTTAGGCTACACCTTC | CASSREGRSLGYTF
. | . | TRBJ2-5 | TRBV28 | TGTGCCAGCAGCGAACCGGGACACGGGAGGGAGACCCAGTACTTC | CASSEPGHGRETQYF
. | . | TRBJ2-3 | TRBV5-1 | TGCGCCAGCAGCTTGGTCCCTTCCAGCACAGATACGCAGTATTTT | CASSLVPSSTDTQYF
TRBD1 | . | TRBJ2-1 | TRBV2 | TGTGCCAGCAGTGACGCCTCCAGGACAGGGTTCAATGAGCAGTTCTTC | CASSDASRTGFNEQFF
. | . | TRBJ2-1 | TRBV13 | TGTGCCAGCAGTTTCAGGGGAGCCCTCGGGACCTACAATGAGCAGTTCTTC | CASSFRGALGTYNEQFF
TRBD1 | . | TRBJ2-2 | TRBV11-3 | TGTGCCAGCAGCTTGAGACAGGGGGACACCGGGGAGCTGTTTTTT | CASSLRQGDTGELFF
. | . | TRBJ2-7 | TRBV27 | TGTGCCAGCAGTTTCGGTCGGGAAGGGCACTCCTACGAGCAGTACTTC | CASSFGREGHSYEQYF
. | once | TRBJ2-3 | TRBV4-1 | TGCGCCAGCAGCCAAGATCGGGGGGCCGGAGATACGCAGTATTTT | CASSQDRGAGDTQYF
TRBD1 | . | TRBJ1-2 | TRBV11-2 | TGTGCCAGCAGCGTCGCCGGGACAGGGATCTATGGCTACACCTTC | CASSVAGTGIYGYTF
TRBD1 | . | TRBJ1-2 | TRBV28 | TGTGCCAGCAGTGGACAGGGTAACTATGGCTACACCTTC | CASSGQGNYGYTF
. | once | TRBJ1-6 | TRBV7-3 | TGTGCCAGCAGCAAGAAGACTATAGGTTCACCCCTCCACTTT | CASSKKTIGSPLHF
. | . | TRBJ2-3 | TRBV18 | TGTGCCAGCTCACCCGGTCGAGGGTTTAACACAGATACGCAGTATTTT | CASSPGRGFNTDTQYF
TRBD2 | . | TRBJ2-5 | TRBV7-9 | TGTGCCAGCAGCTTAGGTTCTAGCGGGGGTTCGGGAGAGACCCAGTACTTC | CASSLGSSGGSGETQYF
. | . | TRBJ2-1 | TRBV6-1 | TGTGCCAGCAGTGATCGAGGCTACAATGAGCAGTTCTTC | CASSDRGYNEQFF
. | . | TRBJ2-3 | TRBV5-6 | TGTGCCAGCAGCTTACTGGGGGTCACAGATACGCAGTATTTT | CASSLLGVTDTQYF
. | . | TRBJ1-4 | TRBV30 | TGTGCCTGGAACAGGGAGACTAATGAAAAACTGTTTTTT | CAWNRETNEKLFF
. | . | TRBJ1-1 | TRBV19 | TGTGCCAGTAGCGAGTCGTCGAACACTGAAGCTTTCTTT | CASSESSNTEAFF
. | . | TRBJ1-2 | TRBV25-1 | TGTGCCAGCAGTGATCGTAGAAAGCCGGGCTACACCTTC | CASSDRRKPGYTF
. | once | TRBJ1-4 | TRBV5-3 | TGTGCCTTGGCGGGACCTCAAAAACTGTTTTTT | CALAGPQKLFF
. | few | TRBJ1-1 | TRBV20-1 | TGCAGTGCGGCATCGATCACTGAAGCTTTCTTT | CSAASITEAFF
. | . | TRBJ1-2 | TRBV28 | TGTGCCAGCAGTTTAAAGGGGTTCCTCAAGCCAGATAACTATGGCTACACCTTC | CASSLKGFLKPDNYGYTF
. | . | TRBJ1-4 | TRBV7-9 | TGTGCCAGCAGCTTAGGGGGGAATGAAAAACTGTTTTTT | CASSLGGNEKLFF
TRBD2 | once | TRBJ2-2 | TRBV28 | TGTGCCAGCAGTCCCCGGGGGGGATCCGGGGAGCTGTTTTTT | CASSPRGGSGELFF
TRBD1 | . | TRBJ2-1 | TRBV19 | TGTGCCAGTAGTATCGGGCAGGGGGCGGTCAATGAGCAGTTCTTC | CASSIGQGAVNEQFF
TRBD2 | few | TRBJ2-1 | TRBV28 | TGTGCCAGCAGCACAGGGTTCGGGACTAGCGGGGGGCTAAAAGGCAAGGCCAATGAGCAGTTCTTC | CASSTGFGTSGGLKGKANEQFF
TRBD1 | . | TRBJ2-1 | TRBV5-1 | TGCGCCAGCAGCTCCTGGACAGGGAGTGGGGATGAGCAGTTCTTC | CASSSWTGSGDEQFF
. | few | TRBJ2-7 | TRBV10-3 | TGTGCCATCAGTGAGGGAGACTACGAGCAGTACTTC | CAISEGDYEQYF
TRBD1 | . | TRBJ1-1 | TRBV28 | TGTGCCAGCAGCCACTACCGATCAGGGGGCACTGAAGCTTTCTTT | CASSHYRSGGTEAFF
. | . | TRBJ1-1 | TRBV7-2 | TGTGCCAGCAGTCGCGGGAGGGGCACATGGACTGAAGCTTTCTTT | CASSRGRGTWTEAFF
TRBD1 | . | TRBJ1-2 | TRBV29-1 | TGCAGCGTTACTAAGGGTGGACAGGGCGGTGGCTATGGCTACACCTTC | CSVTKGGQGGGYGYTF
. | . | TRBJ1-2 | TRBV19 | TGTGCCAGTAGTATGACGGCGGGGAACTATGGCTACACCTTC | CASSMTAGNYGYTF
. | . | TRBJ1-2 | TRBV15 | TGTGCCACCAGCAGAGATCCGGACGTTCCGGGTGGCTACACCTTC | CATSRDPDVPGGYTF
. | . | TRBJ2-2 | TRBV10-2 | TGCGCCAGCAGTGACCGGGCGACCGGGGAGCTGTTTTTT | CASSDRATGELFF
. | . | TRBJ2-5 | TRBV6-1 | TGTGCCAGCAGTGCCCAAGAGACCCAGTACTTC | CASSAQETQYF
TRBD1 | . | TRBJ1-2 | TRBV7-9 | TGTGCCAGCAGCTATAACCCGGGACAGGGGACCTATGGCTACACCTTC | CASSYNPGQGTYGYTF
. | . | TRBJ1-5 | TRBV19 | TGTGCCAGTAGTATGGAATCCAGTTTGCCCCAGCATTTT | CASSMESSLPQHF
. | . | TRBJ1-6 | TRBV19 | TGTGCCAGTAGTATAGTGTGGAGGACAAGAGATTCACCCCTCCACTTT | CASSIVWRTRDSPLHF
. | . | TRBJ2-7 | TRBV5-1 | TGCGCCAGCAGCTTTGCCGGGACACTTTCCTACGAGCAGTACTTC | CASSFAGTLSYEQYF
. | once | TRBJ1-6 | TRBV7-3 | TGTGCCAGCAGCCTGGACGGGTATAATTCACCCCTCCACTTT | CASSLDGYNSPLHF
. | . | TRBJ1-2 | TRBV19 | TGTGCCAGTAGTATGGGTGCGGGGGCCCGGGGATTGAACTATGGCTACACCTTC | CASSMGAGARGLNYGYTF
. | . | TRBJ2-5 | TRBV20-1 | TGCAGTGCCGACCTCAACCCGGGCCAGTACTTC | CSADLNPGQYF